This TCR beta chain was captured by sequencing in a study of T cell responses to AZD1222 COVID-19 vaccine. Study-wide context: Doses given second, at about 4 or about 12 weeks, were pooled.

Study-wide results and limits: Of spike-specific TCRs, nearly half reportedly target regions left unmutated in variants.

Here immunoSEQ multiplex PCR was the method, and the copy in TCRdb shows in-frame clones only, minus some. The profile shows some 130,000 clones, approximately 90% of them singletons. The germline gives CDR1 SGHDT, CDR2 YYEEEE. The ends were cut back, 4 bases at V and 4 bases at J, with 14 bases in the middle. This CDR3 has 14 amino acids. As concerns this clone: What it binds is unknown.

This chain connects TRBV5-6 to TRBJ1-2; the D is unclear. This receptor was identified in an adult in good health. The sample in question was peripheral blood, obtained on day 0 of AZD1222 vaccination. The DNA for the CDR3 is TGTGCCAGCAGCCCGGTAGTGGGTTTCTATGGCTACACCTTC. It encodes CASSPVVGFYGYTF.